The 29 T cell receptor beta chains given below trace back to one sample, sequenced in a study of a mutant IDH1 vaccine in newly diagnosed glioma. Using immunoSEQ multiplex PCR, the repertoire was profiled, and TCRdb retains in-frame clones only, with some absent. The data contain tens of thousands of clones, approximately 80% of them singletons. The antigens for these receptors are not known. Time point here: week 47, end of study. Doses of 300 ug of mutant IDH1 20-mer peptide were given with topical imiquimod. The starting material was PBMCs, obtained from a glioma patient whose treatment included an IDH1 peptide vaccine. These receptor sequences come from a woman aged 40 to 50 with glioma. Some clones in this sample may be carry-over from other donors' samples.

The chain carries TRBV7-2 and TRBJ2-3; 11 bases agree with TRBD2. The germline V gene has CDR1 SGHTA and CDR2 FQGNSA. The V and J ends lost 5 bases and 2 bases, in that order; junction bases with no gene match: 3. This CDR3 has 15 amino acids. CDR3 in DNA: TGTGCCAGCAGCCCGACTAGCGGGGCCACAGATACGCAGTATTTT. Translation: CASSPTSGATDTQYF.

V gene TRBV27 combines with J gene TRBJ1-5; D possibly corresponds to TRBD1 (6 bases). CDR3 length: 15 amino acids. Between the trimmed V and J ends, which lost 2 bases and 4 bases, there was a span of 12 bases. Germline CDR1 and CDR2: MNHEY and SMNVEV (reference sequence). The CDR3 loop reads CASSLLQGRNQPQHF. The CDR3 coding sequence is TGTGCCAGCAGTTTACTGCAGGGGAGGAATCAGCCCCAGCATTTT.

The chain carries TRBV18 and TRBJ2-7; 7 nucleotides align to TRBD1. This CDR3 has 15 amino acids. Germline V gene lookup returns CDR1 KGHSH and CDR2 LQKENI. V shed 1 base, J shed 5 bases, and the junction held 8 bases outside the gene matches. The CDR3, as DNA: TGTGCCAGCTCACCACTCCGACAGGGTCGGCACGAGCAGTACTTC. This sequence encodes CASSPLRQGRHEQYF. Complete variable domain (other parts from reference TRBV18 and TRBJ2-7): NAGVMQNPRHLVRRRGQEARLRCSPMKGHSHVYWYRQLPEEGLKFMVYLQKENIIDESGMPKERFSAEFPKEGPSILRIQQVVRGDSAAYFCASSPLRQGRHEQYFGPGTRLTVT.

This clone was detected only a few times. The genes are TRBV4-1 and TRBJ1-2; 12 nucleotides match TRBD1. CDR1 and CDR2 from the germline V gene are MGHRA and YSYEKL. This CDR3 spans 16 amino acids. J lost 8 bases, V lost 4 bases, and 11 bases had no gene match. The CDR3 DNA reads TGCGCCAGCAGCCCGTCCGTGGGACAGGGGGCCAGGGGCTACACCTTC. This codes for CASSPSVGQGARGYTF.

The J gene is TRBJ2-7, the V gene TRBV5-6, with 8 bases lining up with TRBD2. V lost 4 bases to trimming and J lost 2 bases; unmatched junction nucleotides: 8. The CDR3 is 15 residues long. Germline V gene data show CDR1 as SGHDT and CDR2 as YYEEEE. The CDR3 loop reads CASSRGLAPTYEQYF. CDR3 bases: TGTGCCAGCAGCCGTGGACTAGCTCCTACCTACGAGCAGTACTTC.

The chain couples TRBV27 to TRBJ2-7, with D tentatively TRBD2 (6 bases). Germline assignment: CDR1 MNHEY and CDR2 SMNVEV (reference sequence). The CDR3 runs 16 residues. Trimming stripped 5 bases from V and 0 bases from J, with 17 bases between. The CDR3: CASSPLRGTSSYEQYF. The CDR3 nucleotides are TGTGCCAGCAGTCCTCTTCGCGGGACCAGCTCCTACGAGCAGTACTTC.

The chain combines TRBV2 with TRBJ1-2; D is possibly TRBD1 (6 bases). The CDR3 has 12 residues. Per germline, CDR1 SNHLY and CDR2 FYNNEI. V was pared by 7 bases and J by 7 bases, with 13 bases between. The CDR3 region has the DNA TGTGCCAGCAACAGGGAGAGGGGTGGCTACACCTTC. Its protein is CASNRERGGYTF. The variable domain in full, with the rest retrieved from reference TRBV2 and TRBJ1-2, is EPEVTQTPSHQVTQMGQEVILRCVPISNHLYFYWYRQILGQKVEFLVSFYNNEISEKSEIFDDQFSVERPDGSNFTLKIRSTKLEDSAMYFCASNRERGGYTFGSGTRLTVV.

This clone was seen many times. The chain joins TRBV11-2 to TRBJ1-1; TRBD1 is a possible D gene (6 bases). CDR1 is SGHAT and CDR2 is FQNNGV in the germline V gene. The CDR3 consists of 14 residues. Trimming stripped 1 base from V and 4 bases from J, with 10 bases between. CDR3 in DNA: TGTGCCAGCAGCTTAGGACAGGTAGGCACTGAAGCTTTCTTT. Translation: CASSLGQVGTEAFF.

This chain uses TRBV6-5 with TRBJ1-2, with D perhaps TRBD1 (5 bases). Trimming took 0 bases from V and 7 from J, leaving 9 bases between them. Germline V gene data show CDR1 as MNHEY and CDR2 as SVGAGI. The CDR3 spans 13 residues. CDR3 bases: TGTGCCAGCAGTTACTCGGGGGGTAGTGGCTACACCTTC. This gives the protein CASSYSGGSGYTF.

This sequence joins TRBV5-1 and TRBJ2-7; 9 nucleotides match TRBD1. V was pared by 0 bases and J by 5 bases, with 3 bases of the junction left unmatched. The V gene's germline CDR1 is SGHRS and CDR2 YFSETQ. This CDR3 has 14 residues. This CDR3 is CASSLVGQGNEQYF. CDR3 coding DNA: TGCGCCAGCAGCTTGGTCGGACAGGGGAACGAGCAGTACTTC.

This clone was seen a few times. The rearrangement uses TRBV30 and TRBJ1-5, with D possibly TRBD1 on 6 matching bases. This CDR3 region has 14 residues. In germline, CDR1 is GTSNPN, CDR2 SVGIG (reference sequence). Deletions cut 1 base from V and 7 bases from J, with 14 bases between. The CDR3 DNA follows: TGTGCCTGGAGTGCAGGGGTGGGGGACCAGCCCCAGCATTTT. This gives the protein CAWSAGVGDQPQHF.

The genes are TRBV6-5 and TRBJ1-2, with 10 bases that match TRBD1. V was pared by 0 bases and J by 8 bases, with 3 bases of the junction left unmatched. Germline CDR1 MNHEY, CDR2 SVGAGI. The CDR3 loop spans 14 amino acids. The CDR3 DNA reads TGTGCCAGCAGTTACTCGGGACAGGGGTACGGCTACACCTTC. Protein product: CASSYSGQGYGYTF.

This clone was detected only once. The chain carries TRBV13 and TRBJ2-2, with D perhaps matching TRBD1 or TRBD2 (6 bases each). V lost 4 bases and J 3 bases, leaving 12 bases between the germline ends. The CDR3 length is 15 residues. Per germline, CDR1 PRHDT and CDR2 FYEKMQ (reference sequence). The CDR3 DNA sequence: TGTGCCAGCAGCTCTGGGGGGCGGTACACCGGGGAGCTGTTTTTT. Its translation: CASSSGGRYTGELFF.

The chain recombines TRBV19 with TRBJ1-5; 8 bases fit TRBD1. With V trimmed by 5 bases and J by 0 bases, 3 bases remained unmatched. This CDR3 is built from 15 residues. Germline-derived CDR1 and CDR2 are LNHDA and SQIVND (reference sequence). CDR3 region: CASSPGTGSNQPQHF. In DNA, the CDR3 is TGTGCCAGTAGTCCCGGGACAGGTAGCAATCAGCCCCAGCATTTT.

The V and J genes are TRBV2 and TRBJ2-5, with 9 nucleotides matching TRBD2. J was trimmed by 1 base and V by 9 bases; bases with no gene match: 6. CDR3 length equals 14 residues. The germline gives CDR1 SNHLY, CDR2 FYNNEI. CDR3 nucleotide sequence: TGTGCCAGTTGGACTAGCGATACCCAAGAGACCCAGTACTTC. Residues: CASWTSDTQETQYF.

The chain has TRBV5-1 and TRBJ2-5; no definite D call. V shed 0 bases and J shed 5 bases, with 8 bases lying between them. This CDR3 has 13 amino acids. Germline values: CDR1 SGHRS, CDR2 YFSETQ. Here the CDR3 reads CASSLVSFETQYF. For the CDR3, the DNA is TGCGCCAGCAGCTTGGTGTCGTTTGAGACCCAGTACTTC.

This chain joins TRBV5-6 and TRBJ1-1, with D unresolved. Per the germline V gene, CDR1 is SGHDT and CDR2 is YYEEEE. V gave up 0 bases and J gave up 4 bases, with 13 bases separating them. CDR3 length equals 15 residues. For the CDR3, the DNA is TGTGCCAGCAGCTTGGAGGTTGGGCGCGGCACTGAAGCTTTCTTT. Residues: CASSLEVGRGTEAFF.

V usage is TRBV5-1 and J usage is TRBJ2-1; D possibly corresponds to TRBD2 (6 bases). The germline gives CDR1 SGHRS, CDR2 YFSETQ. V lost 7 bases, J lost 0 bases, and 20 bases lay in between. The CDR3 has 17 residues. The CDR3 DNA sequence: TGCGCCAGCTCGGGGAGGTTTACCTCGAGCTCCTACAATGAGCAGTTCTTC. It translates to CASSGRFTSSSYNEQFF.

The chain has TRBV4-2 and TRBJ2-7; D perhaps matches TRBD2 (5 bases). Trimming took off 1 base at V and 3 bases at J, with 10 bases between the two ends. Germline CDR1 is LGHNA and CDR2 is YNFKEQ. CDR3 length: 14 amino acids. The CDR3 DNA reads TGTGCCAGCAGCCAAGGTCGGGGTAACTACGAGCAGTACTTC. Residues: CASSQGRGNYEQYF.

This sequence joins TRBV6-5 and TRBJ2-7; 9 bases are shared with TRBD1. V lost 6 bases and J lost 3; bases outside the gene matches: 6. CDR1 is MNHEY, CDR2 SVGAGI, per germline. The length of the CDR3 is 14 residues. This CDR3 reads CASRIGQGNYEQYF. The CDR3 bases are TGTGCCAGCAGGATCGGACAGGGGAACTACGAGCAGTACTTC.

DNA for the CDR3: TGTGCCTGGACAGGGGGAGGCGGCTACACCTTC. Protein: CAWTGGGGYTF. This sequence joins TRBV30 and TRBJ1-2; TRBD1 agrees at 7 bases. The CDR3 totals 11 residues. Per the germline V gene, CDR1 is GTSNPN and CDR2 is SVGIG (reference sequence). V dropped 4 bases and J dropped 8; count of bases not matched to a gene: 4.

J is TRBJ1-5 and V is TRBV5-1; no clear D gene. The germline CDR1 and CDR2 sequences are SGHRS and YFSETQ. The CDR3 extends over 14 amino acids. V lost 0 bases and J lost 4, with 8 bases in between. The CDR3 sequence: CASSLGTGNQPQHF. The CDR3 DNA sequence: TGCGCCAGCAGCTTGGGTACGGGGAATCAGCCCCAGCATTTT.

J is TRBJ1-2 and V is TRBV7-9; D is uncertain. The CDR3 is 14 residues long. Trimming removed 5 bases from V and 3 bases from J, with 13 bases in between. The germline CDR1 and CDR2 sequences are SEHNR and FQNEAQ (reference sequence). CDR3 residues: CASSKEEGYYGYTF. The CDR3 coding sequence is TGTGCCAGCAGCAAGGAAGAAGGGTACTATGGCTACACCTTC.

The gene calls are TRBV30 and TRBJ1-2; 8 bases agree with TRBD1. The CDR3 contains 16 residues. Germline-derived CDR1 and CDR2 are GTSNPN and SVGIG (reference sequence). V shed 1 base and J 5 bases; nucleotides not matched to a gene: 12. CDR3 DNA: TGTGCCTGGAGTGGGGGTGAGGACAGGGATTATTATGGCTACACCTTC. It codes for CAWSGGEDRDYYGYTF.

The genes are TRBV29-1 and TRBJ2-3; D assignment may be TRBD1 or TRBD2 (7 bases each). The CDR3 extends over 14 amino acids. The V and J ends lost 4 bases and 3 bases respectively, with 14 bases between them. The germline V gene encodes CDR1 SQVTM and CDR2 ANQGSEA. CDR3 region: CSVVRQGGTDTQYF. The CDR3 region has the DNA TGCAGCGTTGTGAGACAGGGAGGGACAGATACGCAGTATTTT.

This clone was counted a few times. As DNA, the CDR3 is TGCGCCAGCAGCCATTCAGGGGACACTGAAGCTTTCTTT. It yields the protein CASSHSGDTEAFF. This chain joins TRBV4-1 and TRBJ1-1, with D maybe TRBD1 (6 bases). CDR3 length: 13 residues. Trimming took off 3 bases at V and 3 bases at J, with 8 bases between the two ends. Germline CDR1 reads MGHRA; CDR2 reads YSYEKL.

This clone has more than one count but fewer than ten. This rearrangement joins TRBV4-1 to TRBJ1-1, with 10 bases lining up with TRBD1. Unmatched junction bases numbered 6, after V lost 4 bases and J lost 4 bases. The CDR3 is 15 amino acids. Germline V gene sequence: CDR1 MGHRA, CDR2 YSYEKL. Here the CDR3 DNA reads TGCGCCAGCAGCCCGGGACAGGGGATGTCCACTGAAGCTTTCTTT. Translated: CASSPGQGMSTEAFF.

The V call is TRBV7-6, the J call TRBJ1-5, with D maybe TRBD1 (6 bases). Per germline, CDR1 SGHVS and CDR2 FNYEAQ. The CDR3 runs to 15 residues. V lost 5 bases to trimming and J lost 4 bases, with 15 bases between them. In DNA, the CDR3 is TGTGCCAGCAGCCTAGTACAGGGCACTAATCAGCCCCAGCATTTT. The encoded protein is CASSLVQGTNQPQHF.

This clone was observed a few times. The chain uses TRBV4-3 and TRBJ1-5; the D is unclear. Trimming stripped 3 bases from V and 2 bases from J, with 8 bases between. Germline CDR1 reads LGHNA; CDR2 reads YSLEER. The CDR3 contains 14 residues. The CDR3 loop is CASSHGRRNQPQHF. In nucleotides, the CDR3 is TGCGCCAGCAGCCATGGCAGGCGCAATCAGCCCCAGCATTTT.